The 26 T cell receptor beta chains below all came from one sample that was sequenced in a study of blood T cell repertoires in COVID-19. TCRdb's table, derived via immunoSEQ multiplex PCR, lists solely in-frame clones and lacks some. This sample has roughly 380,000 clones, with roughly 87% found just once. Sequencing was performed on PBMCs or T cells enriched from blood (not recorded which). The receptors stem from a woman aged 25 to 45 who had recovered from COVID-19.

The rearrangement joins TRBV10-2 to TRBJ2-1; 8 bases are shared with TRBD2. Germline V CDR1 and CDR2: WSHSY, SAAADI. The CDR3 contains 15 residues. V lost 7 bases, J lost 8 bases, and 13 bases stayed unmatched. In nucleotides, the CDR3 is TGCGCCAGCACTTATAGGGGGACTAGAGTTTATGAGCAGTTCTTC. Protein product: CASTYRGTRVYEQFF.

Remarks on this clone: The junction differs from germline at one of its ends, possibly a read error. The genes are TRBV5-1 and TRBJ2-1; 8 nucleotides align to TRBD2. The germline CDR1 and CDR2 sequences are SGHRS and YFSETQ. The CDR3 sequence is 15 residues long. The DNA for the CDR3 is TGCGCCAGCAGCTTGGTTGCGGGGGGTTACAATGAGCGGTTCTTC. This sequence encodes CASSLVAGGYNERFF.

The chain links TRBV5-1 to TRBJ2-7, with 9 nucleotides matching TRBD1. The length of the CDR3 is 15 residues. The V gene's germline CDR1 is SGHRS and CDR2 YFSETQ. Unmatched junction bases numbered 7, after V lost 2 bases and J lost 4 bases. In nucleotides, the CDR3 is TGCGCCAGCAGCTTTATCCCGACAGGGGGGTACGAGCAGTACTTC. As protein: CASSFIPTGGYEQYF.

This clone was seen more than once but under ten times. The V and J genes are TRBV6-4 and TRBJ2-2, with 11 bases that match TRBD2. This CDR3 contains 18 residues. Per the germline V gene, CDR1 is MRHNA and CDR2 is SNTAGT. The J segment lost 1 base and the V segment lost 6 bases, leaving 10 bases of the junction unmatched. The CDR3 DNA sequence: TGTGCCAGCAGGGCCACCGGGACTAGCGGAAAGAACACCGGGGAGCTGTTTTTT. It is translated as CASRATGTSGKNTGELFF.

The chain uses TRBV13 and TRBJ2-1; 8 nucleotides align to TRBD2. The germline gives CDR1 PRHDT, CDR2 FYEKMQ (reference sequence). The V segment lost 4 bases and the J segment 4 bases; nucleotides outside the gene matches: 3. This CDR3 region has 14 residues. This CDR3 is CASSSTGGYNEQFF. The CDR3 coding sequence is TGTGCCAGCAGCTCCACGGGAGGGTACAATGAGCAGTTCTTC. The full variable domain, completed using reference TRBV13 and TRBJ2-1, is AAGVIQSPRHLIKEKRETATLKCYPIPRHDTVYWYQQGPGQDPQFLISFYEKMQSDKGSIPDRFSAQQFSDYHSELNMSSLELGDSALYFCASSSTGGYNEQFFGPGTRLTVL.

A single count supports this clone. The V and J genes are TRBV5-1 and TRBJ2-7; D is uncertain. V lost 4 bases to trimming and J lost 2 bases, with 16 bases between them. The CDR3 is 15 residues long. CDR1 SGHRS and CDR2 YFSETQ come from the germline V gene. The CDR3 nucleotides read TGCGCCAGCAGCAAAGACCCCAGGAACACCTACGAGCAGTACTTC. This encodes CASSKDPRNTYEQYF.

The chain combines TRBV5-4 with TRBJ2-7, with D tentatively TRBD2 (6 bases). Germline assignment: CDR1 SGHNT and CDR2 YYREEE (reference sequence). With 2 bases removed from V and 2 bases from J, the gap between germline ends came to 11 bases. The CDR3 is 14 residues long. The CDR3 region is CASSFGSSTYEQYF. The CDR3 DNA sequence: TGTGCCAGCAGCTTCGGGAGTTCGACCTACGAGCAGTACTTC.

The CDR3: CASSKGAGGYTDTQYF. The CDR3 DNA reads TGTGCCAGCAGCAAAGGAGCGGGGGGGTACACAGATACGCAGTATTTT. The chain is built from TRBV7-3 and TRBJ2-3, with 10 bases aligning to TRBD2. Germline CDR1 is SGHTA and CDR2 is FQGTGA. Trimming took 5 bases from V and 2 from J; bases not matched to a gene: 7. The CDR3 is 16 amino acids.

The rearrangement links TRBV28 to TRBJ1-6, with TRBD1 as a possible D gene (6 bases). V was cut by 6 bases and J by 10 bases, with 19 bases left in between. Per the germline V gene, CDR1 is MDHEN and CDR2 is SYDVKM. The CDR3 totals 15 residues. The CDR3, as DNA: TGTGCCAGCAGATCCACGGGACAAGGATGGTCACCCCTCCACTTT. This encodes CASRSTGQGWSPLHF.

The rearrangement joins TRBV2 to TRBJ2-3; weak D call: TRBD2 (6 bases). The CDR3 is made up of 13 amino acids. CDR1 and CDR2 from the germline V gene are SNHLY and FYNNEI. Trimming removed 6 bases at V and 5 bases at J, with 12 bases between. As DNA, the CDR3 is TGTGCCAGCAGCGCCCGACTAGGAGATACGCAGTATTTT. This codes for CASSARLGDTQYF.

This clone has only a few counts. The chain uses TRBV7-2 and TRBJ2-7; possibly TRBD2 for D (6 bases). V was trimmed by 5 bases and J by 2 bases, leaving 13 bases between them. The CDR3 is 14 amino acids. CDR1 is SGHTA, CDR2 FQGNSA, per germline. The CDR3 nucleotides read TGTGCCAGCAGCCGCGGGACCGCAACCTACGAGCAGTACTTC. Its protein product is CASSRGTATYEQYF.

The chain couples TRBV13 to TRBJ2-3, with 16 bases aligning to TRBD2. This CDR3 is built from 18 residues. V shed 5 bases, J shed 3 bases, and the junction held 8 bases outside the gene matches. In germline, CDR1 is PRHDT, CDR2 FYEKMQ (reference sequence). Written as DNA, the CDR3 is TGTGCCAGCAGCCCTGGCGGGACTAGCGGGAGGGGTACAGATACGCAGTATTTT. Encoded protein: CASSPGGTSGRGTDTQYF.

The gene calls are TRBV7-9 and TRBJ1-6; TRBD1 might be the D (6 bases). Trimming left V 11 bases short and J 9 bases short, with 14 bases between. Germline V gene lookup returns CDR1 SEHNR and CDR2 FQNEAQ (reference sequence). The CDR3 is made up of 12 amino acids. CDR3 sequence reads: CALQGLSSPLHF. The CDR3 nucleotides read TGTGCCCTACAGGGTCTTTCTTCACCCCTCCACTTT.

V usage is TRBV20-1 and J usage is TRBJ2-5, with D tentatively TRBD1 (6 bases). The V gene lost 3 bases and the J gene lost 3 bases, with 8 bases spanning the gap. The CDR3 is 12 amino acids. Germline V gene sequence: CDR1 DFQATT, CDR2 SNEGSKA (reference sequence). CDR3 sequence: CSASTGKETQYF. The CDR3 bases are TGCAGTGCTAGTACAGGGAAAGAGACCCAGTACTTC.

A single count supports this clone. This chain links TRBV5-1 with TRBJ1-1, with 8 bases that match TRBD1. After removal of 3 bases from V and 5 bases from J, the junction contained 6 bases not matched to a gene. The CDR3 length is 14 residues. The germline gives CDR1 SGHRS, CDR2 YFSETQ. As DNA, the CDR3 is TGCGCCAGCAGCTCGGGACAGGCGCCTACTGAAGCTTTCTTT. Translated, it gives CASSSGQAPTEAFF.

J is TRBJ2-3 and V is TRBV7-3, with D possibly TRBD1 on 5 matching bases. Per germline, CDR1 SGHTA and CDR2 FQGTGA. V dropped 4 bases and J dropped 3 bases, with 8 bases sitting between them. The CDR3 loop spans 13 amino acids. Written as DNA, the CDR3 is TGTGCCAGCAGCTATAGACAGACAGATACGCAGTATTTT. Translated, it gives CASSYRQTDTQYF.

The V gene is TRBV7-2, the J gene TRBJ1-2, with no clear D. V lost 6 bases and J lost 2, with 13 bases in between. Germline CDR1 SGHTA, CDR2 FQGNSA. The CDR3 contains 14 residues. The CDR3 DNA sequence: TGTGCCAGCAGGTTCCGGAGGGAGAACTATGGCTACACCTTC. Translated: CASRFRRENYGYTF.

This rearrangement joins TRBV4-2 to TRBJ2-5, with D possibly being TRBD2 (6 bases). The V end lost 0 bases, the J end lost 7 bases, and 21 bases lay between the germline ends. CDR1 LGHNA and CDR2 YNFKEQ come from the germline V gene. CDR3 length: 17 residues. CDR3 loop: CASSQDLTPGERGTQYF. CDR3 sequence (DNA): TGTGCCAGCAGCCAAGACCTGACCCCGGGGGAGAGAGGGACCCAGTACTTC.

The V gene is TRBV7-3, the J gene TRBJ2-1; maybe TRBD2 (6 bases). Trimming removed 5 bases from V and 7 bases from J, with 18 bases in between. Looked up from germline, CDR1 is SGHTA and CDR2 is FQGTGA. The CDR3 has 15 amino acids. The CDR3 sequence is CASSPPGLATNEQFF. The CDR3 DNA follows: TGTGCCAGCAGCCCGCCTGGGCTAGCGACAAATGAGCAGTTCTTC. Full variable domain (outside the CDR3, taken from reference TRBV7-3 and TRBJ2-1): GAGVSQTPSNKVTEKGKYVELRCDPISGHTALYWYRQSLGQGPEFLIYFQGTGAADDSGLPNDRFFAVRPEGSVSTLKIQRTERGDSAVYLCASSPPGLATNEQFFGPGTRLTVL.

In its sample, this clone was seen once. This chain links TRBV24-1 with TRBJ2-5; D possibly corresponds to TRBD1 (6 bases). CDR3 length: 12 residues. Between the trimmed V and J ends, which lost 6 bases and 4 bases, there was a span of 8 bases. Looked up from germline, CDR1 is KGHDR and CDR2 is SFDVKD. CDR3 in amino acids: CATSPRGETQYF. In DNA form, the CDR3 reads TGTGCCACCAGTCCCAGGGGAGAGACCCAGTACTTC.

The chain joins TRBV28 to TRBJ2-2; D perhaps matches TRBD2 (5 bases). The germline V gene encodes CDR1 MDHEN and CDR2 SYDVKM. The CDR3 is 14 amino acids. V was clipped by 2 bases and J by 7 bases, with 11 bases between them. In DNA, the CDR3 is TGTGCCAGCAGTTTAAGTCCGGGAAGCGGGGAGCTGTTTTTT. Translating gives CASSLSPGSGELFF.

The V call is TRBV4-1, the J call TRBJ2-7; no clear D gene. Germline V gene data show CDR1 as MGHRA and CDR2 as YSYEKL. V was pared by 5 bases and J by 1 base, with 15 bases between. The CDR3 runs to 15 residues. Here the CDR3 reads CASSESVRDSYEQYF. The CDR3 nucleotides are TGCGCCAGCAGCGAATCTGTCCGCGATTCCTACGAGCAGTACTTC.

The V gene is TRBV7-9, the J gene TRBJ2-3; 8 bases line up with TRBD1. Germline V gene sequence: CDR1 SEHNR, CDR2 FQNEAQ (reference sequence). The CDR3 contains 16 residues. V gave up 4 bases and J gave up 6 bases; unmatched junction bases: 12. The CDR3 DNA reads as TGTGCCAGCAGCTCTTATACGGGACAGGAATTTGATACGCAGTATTTT. Protein: CASSSYTGQEFDTQYF.

This clone was detected a few times. The chain carries TRBV9 and TRBJ1-1; the D is unclear. The CDR3 contains 14 residues. Germline CDR1 and CDR2: SGDLS and YYNGEE. The ends were cut back, 0 bases at V and 1 base at J, with 7 bases in the middle. The CDR3 DNA sequence: TGTGCCAGCAGCGTAGGGAGGGAGAACACTGAAGCTTTCTTT. This sequence encodes CASSVGRENTEAFF.

The gene calls are TRBV12-3 or TRBV12-4 and TRBJ1-2, with D unresolved. The CDR3 has 12 amino acids. V gave up 3 bases and J gave up 5 bases, with 7 bases separating them. CDR3 in DNA: TGTGCCAGCAGTTTCACAGATTATGGCTACACCTTC. It codes for CASSFTDYGYTF.

This sequence joins TRBV28 and TRBJ1-4, with D tentatively TRBD1 (5 bases). Germline V gives CDR1 MDHEN, CDR2 SYDVKM. The V end was cut by 5 bases, the J end by 4 bases, with 8 bases between. This CDR3 has 13 amino acids. The CDR3 DNA reads TGTGCCAGCAGTCCCAGGGTTAATGAAAAACTGTTTTTT. It specifies CASSPRVNEKLFF.